The rows below give T cell receptor beta chains drawn from one sample of a study of T-cell reconstitution after alpha-beta-depleted transplantation in children. A single record per CDR3 protein comes from TCRdb applying MiXCR to the PCR reads. The sample shows about 980,000 distinct CDR3 sequences, about 29% of them seen only once. The sequences come from PBMCs, mostly from graft donor cells, collected 360 days after TCRalphabeta/CD19-depleted stem cell transplant. These receptors were obtained from a boy younger than two who had a stem cell transplant for SCID, so the T cells may come from the graft donor. Both conserved end residues are part of each CDR3. The D gene is left open where the match is weak. Expanded clones get a size class; other rows say once, few or many, or leave the size out.

cdr3_nt: TGCGCCAGCATGGTGGACGACGAGCAGTACTTC; cdr3_aa: CASMVDDEQYF; clone_size: NA; v_call: TRBV5-1; j_call: TRBJ2-7; d_call: NA
cdr3_nt: TGTGCCAGCAGCGCCCGGGACACCTCCTACGAGCAGTACTTC; cdr3_aa: CASSARDTSYEQYF; clone_size: few; v_call: TRBV7-2; j_call: TRBJ2-7; d_call: NA
cdr3_nt: TGTGCCAGCAGTTTGGTAGCGGTTGAGCAGTTCTTC; cdr3_aa: CASSLVAVEQFF; clone_size: NA; v_call: TRBV28; j_call: TRBJ2-1; d_call: NA
cdr3_nt: TGTGCCAGCAGCCAGGGGGAGACAGGGGACATCACAGATACGCAGTATTTT; cdr3_aa: CASSQGETGDITDTQYF; clone_size: NA; v_call: TRBV4-2; j_call: TRBJ2-3; d_call: TRBD1
cdr3_nt: TGCGCCAGCAGCCAAGCCCCAGGGGTCCCCTACAATGAGCAGTTCTTC; cdr3_aa: CASSQAPGVPYNEQFF; clone_size: NA; v_call: TRBV4-1; j_call: TRBJ2-1; d_call: NA
cdr3_nt: TGTGCTAGTGGTTTGGACCCCCTTAGGGGCATTCAGTACTTC; cdr3_aa: CASGLDPLRGIQYF; clone_size: NA; v_call: TRBV12-5; j_call: TRBJ2-4; d_call: NA
cdr3_nt: TGTGCCAGCAGCTTAGACCATGCTGGGCCCCAGTTCTTC; cdr3_aa: CASSLDHAGPQFF; clone_size: NA; v_call: TRBV7-2; j_call: TRBJ2-1; d_call: NA
cdr3_nt: TGTGCCAGCAGTTTAGATGGTCTGGGAGCCGGGGAGCTGTTTTTT; cdr3_aa: CASSLDGLGAGELFF; clone_size: NA; v_call: TRBV12-3/TRBV12-4; j_call: TRBJ2-2; d_call: NA
cdr3_nt: TGTGCCAGCAGGGGGGGACAAGCGAACACTGAAGCTTTCTTT; cdr3_aa: CASRGGQANTEAFF; clone_size: NA; v_call: TRBV25-1; j_call: TRBJ1-1; d_call: NA
cdr3_nt: TGTGCCAGCACAGCAGGGCAAAACTCTGGAAACACCATATATTTT; cdr3_aa: CASTAGQNSGNTIYF; clone_size: NA; v_call: TRBV2; j_call: TRBJ1-3; d_call: NA
cdr3_nt: TGTGCCAGCAGTTACTCGACAGGGCTTTTGTACGAGCAGTACTTC; cdr3_aa: CASSYSTGLLYEQYF; clone_size: few; v_call: TRBV6-5; j_call: TRBJ2-7; d_call: TRBD1
cdr3_nt: TGTGCCAGCAGCTCCGACAGGGGTCCTGATTCACCCCTCCACTTT; cdr3_aa: CASSSDRGPDSPLHF; clone_size: NA; v_call: TRBV11-1; j_call: TRBJ1-6; d_call: TRBD1
cdr3_nt: TGTGCCAGTAGTATATCATTGGGAGGGGTCCTTTCTGGGGCCAACGTCCTGACTTTC; cdr3_aa: CASSISLGGVLSGANVLTF; clone_size: NA; v_call: TRBV19; j_call: TRBJ2-6; d_call: TRBD2
cdr3_nt: TGTGCCAGCAGTTCTCCCGGACTTTACGAGCAGTACTTC; cdr3_aa: CASSSPGLYEQYF; clone_size: NA; v_call: TRBV12-3/TRBV12-4; j_call: TRBJ2-7; d_call: NA
cdr3_nt: TGTGCCAGCCTTCCGGGGCTAGGCCTCTACGAGCAGTACTTC; cdr3_aa: CASLPGLGLYEQYF; clone_size: few; v_call: TRBV2; j_call: TRBJ2-7; d_call: NA
cdr3_nt: TGTGCCAGCAGCTTGCCATATAACTATGGCTACACCTTC; cdr3_aa: CASSLPYNYGYTF; clone_size: NA; v_call: TRBV28; j_call: TRBJ1-2; d_call: NA
cdr3_nt: TGCGCCAGCAGCCGCGGCACGGTGGAAGACAATCAGCCCCAGCATTTT; cdr3_aa: CASSRGTVEDNQPQHF; clone_size: NA; v_call: TRBV5-1; j_call: TRBJ1-5; d_call: NA
cdr3_nt: TGTGCCAGCATTCCTAGCGGGGGGAGTACAGATACGCAGTATTTT; cdr3_aa: CASIPSGGSTDTQYF; clone_size: NA; v_call: TRBV12-3/TRBV12-4; j_call: TRBJ2-3; d_call: TRBD2
cdr3_nt: TGTGCCAGCAGCTTATCTGGCGGATCGAACACCGGGGAGCTGTTTTTT; cdr3_aa: CASSLSGGSNTGELFF; clone_size: NA; v_call: TRBV7-3; j_call: TRBJ2-2; d_call: NA
cdr3_nt: TGTGCCAGCAGCTTAACGCGGGTGGCATCATCGGGTGAAGCTTTCTTT; cdr3_aa: CASSLTRVASSGEAFF; clone_size: NA; v_call: TRBV7-3; j_call: TRBJ1-1; d_call: NA
cdr3_nt: TGTGCCAGCAGTTTTACCAGTCCGCCCCCGTTGGATACGCAGTATTTT; cdr3_aa: CASSFTSPPPLDTQYF; clone_size: once; v_call: TRBV12-3/TRBV12-4; j_call: TRBJ2-3; d_call: NA
cdr3_nt: TGTGCCACCCGGGGGGCGAGAACCTACTATGGCTACACCTTC; cdr3_aa: CATRGARTYYGYTF; clone_size: NA; v_call: TRBV10-3; j_call: TRBJ1-2; d_call: NA
cdr3_nt: TGTGCCAGCAGACAACTAGGGGAATCCTACAATGAGCAGTTCTTC; cdr3_aa: CASRQLGESYNEQFF; clone_size: NA; v_call: TRBV6-1; j_call: TRBJ2-1; d_call: NA
cdr3_nt: TGCGCCAGCAGCGCGGGACTAGCGATGGAGACCCAGTACTTC; cdr3_aa: CASSAGLAMETQYF; clone_size: NA; v_call: TRBV5-1; j_call: TRBJ2-5; d_call: TRBD2
cdr3_nt: TGCAGTGTCTCGGACAGGGTAAATGAGCAGTTCTTC; cdr3_aa: CSVSDRVNEQFF; clone_size: few; v_call: TRBV20-1; j_call: TRBJ2-1; d_call: TRBD1
cdr3_nt: TGTGCCAGCAGCTTAGCACAGGCCAACACCGGGGAGCTGTTTTTT; cdr3_aa: CASSLAQANTGELFF; clone_size: NA; v_call: TRBV7-3; j_call: TRBJ2-2; d_call: NA
cdr3_nt: TGTGCCAGCAGCGCTCCGGGACAGATTGAAAAACTGTTTTTT; cdr3_aa: CASSAPGQIEKLFF; clone_size: few; v_call: TRBV5-5; j_call: TRBJ1-4; d_call: TRBD1
cdr3_nt: TGTGCCAGGAGAGCTGAGCCGGGTGAAAAACTGTTTTTT; cdr3_aa: CARRAEPGEKLFF; clone_size: NA; v_call: TRBV6-1; j_call: TRBJ1-4; d_call: NA
cdr3_nt: TGTGCCATCAGTGGGCAGGGAGGGGAAATTCCAGATACGCAGTATTTT; cdr3_aa: CAISGQGGEIPDTQYF; clone_size: NA; v_call: TRBV10-3; j_call: TRBJ2-3; d_call: TRBD2
cdr3_nt: TGCAGCGTTGGAGCCGAGGGGAGCTCCTACAATGAGCAGTTCTTC; cdr3_aa: CSVGAEGSSYNEQFF; clone_size: NA; v_call: TRBV29-1; j_call: TRBJ2-1; d_call: NA
cdr3_nt: TGTGCCAGCAGCCCCAAGGACGGTAACTATGGCTACACCTTC; cdr3_aa: CASSPKDGNYGYTF; clone_size: few; v_call: TRBV9; j_call: TRBJ1-2; d_call: NA
cdr3_nt: TGCAGTGCTAGATCCGACGGATACAATGAGCAGTTCTTC; cdr3_aa: CSARSDGYNEQFF; clone_size: few; v_call: TRBV20-1; j_call: TRBJ2-1; d_call: NA
cdr3_nt: TGTGCCAGCAGCCCCACGGGCAGGGGAAACATTCAGTACTTC; cdr3_aa: CASSPTGRGNIQYF; clone_size: few; v_call: TRBV12-3/TRBV12-4; j_call: TRBJ2-4; d_call: NA
cdr3_nt: TGCAGCGTTGAAGCCGGACTAGCGGGGAACGAGCAGTACTTC; cdr3_aa: CSVEAGLAGNEQYF; clone_size: few; v_call: TRBV29-1; j_call: TRBJ2-7; d_call: TRBD2
cdr3_nt: TGCGCCAGCAGCACGGACGGACATAATGAAAAACTGTTTTTT; cdr3_aa: CASSTDGHNEKLFF; clone_size: NA; v_call: TRBV5-1; j_call: TRBJ1-4; d_call: NA
cdr3_nt: TGTGCCAGCAGCTCCGCTACTAGCGGGGGCCCTTTTTGGAACAATGAGCAGTTCTTC; cdr3_aa: CASSSATSGGPFWNNEQFF; clone_size: NA; v_call: TRBV13; j_call: TRBJ2-1; d_call: TRBD2
cdr3_nt: TGTGCCAGCAGCGCTGAGGGGGTGGGGAACACTGAAGCTTTCTTT; cdr3_aa: CASSAEGVGNTEAFF; clone_size: few; v_call: TRBV28; j_call: TRBJ1-1; d_call: NA
cdr3_nt: TGCAGCGTTGAAGGCCGATTGGGGAACACTGAAGCTTTCTTT; cdr3_aa: CSVEGRLGNTEAFF; clone_size: once; v_call: TRBV29-1; j_call: TRBJ1-1; d_call: NA
cdr3_nt: TGTGCCAGCAGTTACGCGCGGGGATCAGATACGCAGTATTTT; cdr3_aa: CASSYARGSDTQYF; clone_size: NA; v_call: TRBV6-5; j_call: TRBJ2-3; d_call: NA
cdr3_nt: TGTGCCATCAGTGACGGGACAGGGGGCAGGGGAGAGACCCAGTACTTC; cdr3_aa: CAISDGTGGRGETQYF; clone_size: NA; v_call: TRBV10-3; j_call: TRBJ2-5; d_call: TRBD1
cdr3_nt: TGCGCCAGCAGCTGGGGGGACAACCACTTGAACACTGAAGCTTTCTTT; cdr3_aa: CASSWGDNHLNTEAFF; clone_size: NA; v_call: TRBV5-1; j_call: TRBJ1-1; d_call: NA
cdr3_nt: TGTGCCAGCAGCGTAGCGGGGAGCTACACCGGGGAGCTGTTTTTT; cdr3_aa: CASSVAGSYTGELFF; clone_size: NA; v_call: TRBV28; j_call: TRBJ2-2; d_call: TRBD2
cdr3_nt: TGCAGCGCCGGACAGGGGAGAAACTATGGCTACACCTTC; cdr3_aa: CSAGQGRNYGYTF; clone_size: NA; v_call: TRBV29-1; j_call: TRBJ1-2; d_call: TRBD1
cdr3_nt: TGCAGTGCTAGAGATCCGGGCGGGAAGAGCACAGATACGCAGTATTTT; cdr3_aa: CSARDPGGKSTDTQYF; clone_size: NA; v_call: TRBV20-1; j_call: TRBJ2-3; d_call: NA
cdr3_nt: TGTGCCATCAGTGAGGCGCGGGGGCCCACCTACGAGCAGTACTTC; cdr3_aa: CAISEARGPTYEQYF; clone_size: NA; v_call: TRBV10-3; j_call: TRBJ2-7; d_call: NA
cdr3_nt: TGTGCCAGCTCATCGAGCCAGGGTCCAGAGTACGAGCAGTACTTC; cdr3_aa: CASSSSQGPEYEQYF; clone_size: NA; v_call: TRBV18; j_call: TRBJ2-7; d_call: NA
cdr3_nt: TGCGCCAGCAGCTTAATCCCAGGCGCTTCGGACACTGAAGCTTTCTTT; cdr3_aa: CASSLIPGASDTEAFF; clone_size: once; v_call: TRBV5-1; j_call: TRBJ1-1; d_call: NA
cdr3_nt: TGTGCCAGCAGTTACAGACAGAGATATAATTCACCCCTCCACTTT; cdr3_aa: CASSYRQRYNSPLHF; clone_size: NA; v_call: TRBV6-2/TRBV6-3; j_call: TRBJ1-6; d_call: NA
cdr3_nt: TGCAGTGCTTCTAATCGTGTAGCGGTCCAAGAGACCCAGTACTTC; cdr3_aa: CSASNRVAVQETQYF; clone_size: few; v_call: TRBV20-1; j_call: TRBJ2-5; d_call: NA
cdr3_nt: TGTGCCAGCAGCTTAGGCGGTCCGTCCAACTATGGCTACACCTTC; cdr3_aa: CASSLGGPSNYGYTF; clone_size: NA; v_call: TRBV7-6; j_call: TRBJ1-2; d_call: NA
cdr3_nt: TGCAGTGCTAGAGCAGGTAGCGGGGAGGTCAATGAGCAGTTCTTC; cdr3_aa: CSARAGSGEVNEQFF; clone_size: NA; v_call: TRBV20-1; j_call: TRBJ2-1; d_call: TRBD2
cdr3_nt: TGCGCCAGCAGCCAAGAGGGGCCAGATACGCAGTATTTT; cdr3_aa: CASSQEGPDTQYF; clone_size: NA; v_call: TRBV4-1; j_call: TRBJ2-3; d_call: NA
cdr3_nt: TGTGCCAGCAGCACTAGCGAACGGGAGACCCAGTACTTC; cdr3_aa: CASSTSERETQYF; clone_size: few; v_call: TRBV7-9; j_call: TRBJ2-5; d_call: TRBD2